The 31 T cell receptor beta chains listed next were all sequenced from one sample in a study of PD-1 blockade in classical Hodgkin lymphoma. After autologous stem cell transplantation all patients relapsed, and prior brentuximab vedotin exposure differed between cohorts. Clones were read by immunoSEQ multiplex PCR, and TCRdb kept only the in-frame ones, dropping some. The profile shows over 15,000 clones, about 80% of them singletons. This specimen was peripheral blood mononuclear cells (PBMCs), taken before the second cycle of nivolumab. These receptors were obtained from a human donor with classical Hodgkin lymphoma.

The chain employs TRBV5-6 and TRBJ1-6, with 7 nucleotides matching TRBD1. The CDR3 contains 18 residues. The ends lost 4 bases at V and 1 base at J; junction bases unmatched: 11. Germline V gives CDR1 SGHDT, CDR2 YYEEEE. CDR3 in amino acids: CASSPGVTGVSYNSPLHF. CDR3 nucleotides: TGTGCCAGCAGCCCGGGGGTAACAGGGGTGTCCTATAATTCACCCCTCCACTTT.

The chain joins TRBV7-8 to TRBJ2-3; the D gene could be TRBD1 or TRBD2 (5 bases each). The CDR3 contains 15 residues. Germline V lookup: CDR1 SGHVS, CDR2 FQNEAQ. With 1 base removed from V and 4 bases from J, the gap between germline ends came to 12 bases. CDR3 protein: CASSLGGATSDTQYF. The DNA for the CDR3 is TGTGCCAGCAGCTTAGGAGGGGCAACTTCAGATACGCAGTATTTT.

CDR3 amino acids: CASSQGAGGQTGELFF. Written as DNA, the CDR3 is TGCGCCAGCAGCCAAGGGGCGGGGGGCCAGACCGGGGAGCTGTTTTTT. The chain has TRBV4-1 and TRBJ2-2; TRBD2 agrees at 8 bases. Trimming took 1 base from V and 5 from J; bases not matched to a gene: 6. The CDR3 extends over 16 amino acids. Per the germline V gene, CDR1 is MGHRA and CDR2 is YSYEKL.

The chain uses TRBV7-8 and TRBJ1-1; tentatively, D is TRBD1 (6 bases). The CDR3 runs to 13 residues. Germline V CDR1 and CDR2: SGHVS, FQNEAQ. V was cut by 1 base and J by 9 bases, with 12 bases left in between. As DNA, the CDR3 is TGTGCCAGCAGCTTAGACGGGGGGCTAAAAGCTTTCTTT. Translating gives CASSLDGGLKAFF.

This chain uses TRBV7-2 with TRBJ1-6; no clear D gene. Trimming took 2 bases from V and 7 from J, leaving 12 bases between them. Germline values: CDR1 SGHTA, CDR2 FQGNSA. The CDR3 is 15 amino acids. The DNA of the CDR3 is TGTGCCAGCAGCTTATACCCCCAGTTCAATTCACCCCTCCACTTT. This gives the protein CASSLYPQFNSPLHF. The full variable domain, completed using reference TRBV7-2 and TRBJ1-6, is GAGVSQSPSNKVTEKGKDVELRCDPISGHTALYWYRQSLGQGLEFLIYFQGNSAPDKSGLPSDRFSAERTGGSVSTLTIQRTQQEDSAVYLCASSLYPQFNSPLHFGNGTRLTVT.

The rearrangement links TRBV28 to TRBJ2-7; 10 bases line up with TRBD1. Germline V CDR1 and CDR2: MDHEN, SYDVKM. The CDR3 has 14 residues. With 6 bases clipped from V and 6 bases from J, the junction kept 8 bases outside the gene matches. CDR3 protein: CASREGQGLVEQYF. DNA of the CDR3: TGTGCCAGCAGGGAGGGACAGGGGTTAGTCGAGCAGTACTTC.

The sample holds one count of this clone. The chain couples TRBV7-8 to TRBJ1-6; TRBD1 aligns across 7 bases. The J segment lost 0 bases and the V segment lost 1 base, leaving 3 bases of the junction unmatched. The V gene's germline CDR1 is SGHVS and CDR2 FQNEAQ. The CDR3 totals 17 residues. CDR3 residues: CASSLEGGSSYNSPLHF. CDR3 nucleotide sequence: TGTGCCAGCAGCTTAGAAGGGGGCAGCTCCTATAATTCACCCCTCCACTTT.

The chain uses TRBV19 and TRBJ2-4; 7 nucleotides align to TRBD2. Germline CDR1 reads LNHDA; CDR2 reads SQIVND (reference sequence). V lost 6 bases, J lost 1 base, and 15 bases stayed unmatched. This CDR3 is 18 amino acids long. In DNA, the CDR3 is TGTGCCAGTAGGCCAATCTCATCCCCAGCGGGGGCCAAAAACATTCAGTACTTC. Protein: CASRPISSPAGAKNIQYF.

This chain joins TRBV5-6 and TRBJ1-2; D is undetermined. V was cut by 4 bases and J by 3 bases, with 13 bases left in between. The CDR3 consists of 14 residues. Germline CDR1 reads SGHDT; CDR2 reads YYEEEE. CDR3 residues: CASSLGGHDYGYTF. The CDR3 nucleotides are TGTGCCAGCAGCCTGGGTGGGCACGACTATGGCTACACCTTC.

The genes are TRBV18 and TRBJ2-7, with 9 nucleotides matching TRBD1. V shed 4 bases and J 9 bases; nucleotides not matched to a gene: 19. Germline lookup yields CDR1 KGHSH and CDR2 LQKENI. CDR3 length equals 17 residues. Here the CDR3 DNA reads TGTGCCAGCTCACTACGACTAACCGGGACAGGGCCCCCTGGGCAGTACTTC. Translating it yields CASSLRLTGTGPPGQYF.

CDR3 sequence (DNA): TGCGCCAGCAGCCAAGAATTTAACGACCAAGAGACCCAGTACTTC. Protein product: CASSQEFNDQETQYF. The chain uses TRBV4-1 and TRBJ2-5, with D unresolved. The CDR3 has 15 amino acids. The V and J ends lost 0 bases and 0 bases respectively, with 8 bases between them. CDR1 is MGHRA and CDR2 is YSYEKL in the germline V gene.

This chain connects TRBV6-4 to TRBJ2-2, with D maybe TRBD1 (7 bases). Germline V CDR1 and CDR2: MRHNA, SNTAGT. The CDR3 runs 16 residues. V was clipped by 0 bases and J by 5 bases, with 13 bases between them. For the CDR3, the DNA is TGTGCCAGCAGTGACTCGGAGGGGGCGAGTACCGGGGAGCTGTTTTTT. Its translation: CASSDSEGASTGELFF.

This chain connects TRBV5-1 to TRBJ2-7, with D possibly being TRBD1 or TRBD2 (5 bases each). Per germline, CDR1 SGHRS and CDR2 YFSETQ. CDR3 length: 14 amino acids. Trimming took 0 bases from V and 6 from J, leaving 13 bases between them. As DNA, the CDR3 is TGCGCCAGCAGCTTGGGAGGGGACGGATTCGAGCAGTACTTC. It translates to CASSLGGDGFEQYF.

The rearrangement joins TRBV29-1 to TRBJ2-3; perhaps TRBD1 as D (7 bases). Deletions cut 3 bases from V and 6 bases from J, with 13 bases between. There are 13 residues in the CDR3. Germline loops: CDR1 SQVTM, CDR2 ANQGSEA. The CDR3 spells CSVESRGQDTQYF. CDR3 bases: TGCAGCGTTGAGTCGCGGGGACAGGATACGCAGTATTTT.

This clone has just a few counts. The chain employs TRBV10-3 and TRBJ2-1; no firm D call. The CDR3 runs to 13 residues. Deletions cut 4 bases from V and 5 bases from J, with 9 bases between. Germline CDR1 ENHRY, CDR2 SYGVKD. CDR3 DNA: TGTGCCATCAGTGCTACACCAGACAATGAGCAGTTCTTC. Its protein product is CAISATPDNEQFF.

The chain has TRBV6-5 and TRBJ1-2; D unclear. V was cut by 3 bases and J by 6 bases, with 5 bases left in between. Germline-derived CDR1 and CDR2 are MNHEY and SVGAGI. The CDR3 is 11 amino acids. CDR3 sequence (DNA): TGTGCCAGCAGTTATGAGGATGGCTACACCTTC. Translating it yields CASSYEDGYTF.

The CDR3 loop is CASSQDRGDYGYTF. For the CDR3, the DNA is TGTGCCAGCAGCCAAGACAGGGGAGACTATGGCTACACCTTC. The chain links TRBV14 to TRBJ1-2; tentative D call: TRBD1 (6 bases). The ends were cut back, 0 bases at V and 3 bases at J, with 8 bases in the middle. This CDR3 spans 14 amino acids. Germline CDR1 and CDR2: SGHDN and FVKESK.

In this sample, this clone is medium-sized. The chain is built from TRBV5-8 and TRBJ2-6; the D is unclear. The CDR3 sequence is 15 residues long. With 0 bases removed from V and 4 bases from J, the gap between germline ends came to 8 bases. Looked up from germline, CDR1 is SGHTS and CDR2 is YDEGEE. CDR3 DNA: TGTGCCAGCAGCTTGGGGGGTTCAGGGGCCAACGTCCTGACTTTC. This codes for CASSLGGSGANVLTF.

The sample holds one count of this clone. V is TRBV7-9 and J is TRBJ1-1; 7 nucleotides match TRBD1. The CDR3 consists of 13 residues. Germline-derived CDR1 and CDR2 are SEHNR and FQNEAQ (reference sequence). V shed 5 bases and J 11 bases; nucleotides not matched to a gene: 11. The DNA of the CDR3 is TGTGCCAGCAGCGTAGAGAGGGGGCCAAAGGCTTTCTTT. Translating gives CASSVERGPKAFF.

The rearrangement joins TRBV2 to TRBJ2-1; TRBD2 aligns across 9 bases. Germline V gene sequence: CDR1 SNHLY, CDR2 FYNNEI. CDR3 length equals 14 residues. V lost 8 bases and J lost 4; bases outside the gene matches: 6. The CDR3 DNA sequence: TGTGCCAGCTCCACTAGCGGGTTATACAATGAGCAGTTCTTC. Amino acids: CASSTSGLYNEQFF.

In this sample, this clone turned up a few times. The gene calls are TRBV28 and TRBJ2-2; weak D call: TRBD2 (5 bases). The V end was cut by 8 bases, the J end by 8 bases, with 9 bases between. This CDR3 region has 11 residues. The V gene's germline CDR1 is MDHEN and CDR2 SYDVKM. CDR3 region: CASRGRGELFF. CDR3 sequence (DNA): TGTGCCAGCCGGGGTAGGGGGGAGCTGTTTTTT. The full variable domain, its missing parts supplied by reference TRBV28 and TRBJ2-2, is DVKVTQSSRYLVKRTGEKVFLECVQDMDHENMFWYRQDPGLGLRLIYFSYDVKMKEKGDIPEGYSVSREKKERFSLILESASTNQTSMYLCASRGRGELFFGEGSRLTVL.

J is TRBJ2-3 and V is TRBV7-2; 9 bases agree with TRBD2. The length of the CDR3 is 16 residues. The germline CDR1 and CDR2 sequences are SGHTA and FQGNSA. The ends lost 5 bases at V and 2 bases at J; junction bases unmatched: 8. CDR3 sequence: CASSRLSGGNTDTQYF. The CDR3, as DNA: TGTGCCAGCAGCCGCCTTAGCGGGGGAAACACAGATACGCAGTATTTT.

This chain's CDR3 is CASSPRGVQETQYF. The CDR3 DNA reads TGTGCCAGCAGCCCCCGGGGGGTCCAAGAGACCCAGTACTTC. This chain links TRBV11-3 with TRBJ2-5; 7 bases agree with TRBD2. Germline V gives CDR1 SGHNT, CDR2 YENEEA. The CDR3 sequence is 14 residues long. J was trimmed by 1 base and V by 5 bases; bases with no gene match: 4.

A single count supports this clone. In DNA, the CDR3 is TGTGCCAGCAGAGTTGTGGGGGAAATTTCACCCCTCCACTTT. As protein: CASRVVGEISPLHF. The chain couples TRBV2 to TRBJ1-6, with D perhaps matching TRBD1 (5 bases). Trimming left V 6 bases short and J 9 bases short, with 15 bases between. Germline V gives CDR1 SNHLY, CDR2 FYNNEI. This CDR3 is 14 amino acids long.

This chain uses TRBV7-8 with TRBJ2-1; D may correspond to TRBD1 or TRBD2 (5 bases each). V was trimmed by 8 bases and J by 4 bases, leaving 9 bases between them. CDR3 size: 12 residues. Germline V gene data show CDR1 as SGHVS and CDR2 as FQNEAQ. CDR3 sequence: CASEGYYNEQFF. In nucleotides, the CDR3 is TGTGCCAGCGAGGGGTATTACAATGAGCAGTTCTTC.

V and J are TRBV4-1 and TRBJ2-2; D tentatively reads TRBD1 or TRBD2 (6 bases each). Germline V CDR1 and CDR2: MGHRA, YSYEKL. The CDR3 is 16 residues long. With 4 bases removed from V and 1 base from J, the gap between germline ends came to 13 bases. CDR3 region: CASSRLGGLNTGELFF. The CDR3 nucleotides read TGCGCCAGCAGCCGCCTGGGGGGCCTGAACACCGGGGAGCTGTTTTTT.

V usage is TRBV7-9 and J usage is TRBJ2-5; D is perhaps TRBD2 (7 bases). Between the trimmed V and J ends, which lost 5 bases and 5 bases, there was a span of 24 bases. The CDR3 is 17 residues long. Germline V gene sequence: CDR1 SEHNR, CDR2 FQNEAQ (reference sequence). CDR3 coding DNA: TGTGCCAGCAGCCCCAGGGGCACGGGGAGGGTGTTGGAGACCCAGTACTTC. Protein: CASSPRGTGRVLETQYF. Drawing the rest from reference TRBV7-9 and TRBJ2-5, the complete variable domain is DTGVSQNPRHKITKRGQNVTFRCDPISEHNRLYWYRQTLGQGPEFLTYFQNEAQLEKSRLLSDRFSAERPKGSFSTLEIQRTEQGDSAMYLCASSPRGTGRVLETQYFGPGTRLLVL.

This clone appeared once. The conserved closing phenylalanine or tryptophan is absent in this CDR3, likely reflecting a read error. No DNA is shown, since the ends of the CDR3 on it are uncertain; the CDR3 is the one TCRdb lists. J is TRBJ2-7 and V is TRBV14. In germline, CDR1 is SGHDN, CDR2 FVKESK. The CDR3 is made up of 13 amino acids, end residues included. CDR3 region: CASSQGSNSRLLS.

The rearrangement joins TRBV19 to TRBJ1-5, with D tentatively TRBD1 (5 bases). The CDR3 consists of 13 residues. Trimming shortened V by 0 bases and J by 7 bases, and 7 bases separated the two germline ends. CDR1 and CDR2 (germline): LNHDA, SQIVND (reference sequence). The chain's CDR3 is CASSIEGTQPQHF. CDR3 DNA: TGTGCCAGTAGTATAGAGGGGACCCAGCCCCAGCATTTT. The full variable domain, rest sourced from reference TRBV19 and TRBJ1-5, is DGGITQSPKYLFRKEGQNVTLSCEQNLNHDAMYWYRQDPGQGLRLIYYSQIVNDFQKGDIAEGYSVSREKKESFPLTVTSAQKNPTAFYLCASSIEGTQPQHFGDGTRLSIL.

The chain joins TRBV7-6 to TRBJ2-1; D might be TRBD1 (5 bases). Germline V gives CDR1 SGHVS, CDR2 FNYEAQ. The CDR3 sequence is 13 residues long. V shed 1 base and J shed 6 bases, with 7 bases lying between them. The CDR3 DNA follows: TGTGCCAGCAGCTTAGTCAGGGCCAATGAGCAGTTCTTC. Translated: CASSLVRANEQFF.

The V gene is TRBV28, the J gene TRBJ1-1; D not certain. CDR1 and CDR2 from the germline V gene are MDHEN and SYDVKM. Trimming cost V 6 bases and J 0 bases, with 5 bases left between them. CDR3 length: 12 residues. CDR3 DNA: TGTGCCAGCAGCTCTATGAACACTGAAGCTTTCTTT. Translated, it gives CASSSMNTEAFF. The full variable domain, rest sourced from reference TRBV28 and TRBJ1-1, is DVKVTQSSRYLVKRTGEKVFLECVQDMDHENMFWYRQDPGLGLRLIYFSYDVKMKEKGDIPEGYSVSREKKERFSLILESASTNQTSMYLCASSSMNTEAFFGQGTRLTVV.